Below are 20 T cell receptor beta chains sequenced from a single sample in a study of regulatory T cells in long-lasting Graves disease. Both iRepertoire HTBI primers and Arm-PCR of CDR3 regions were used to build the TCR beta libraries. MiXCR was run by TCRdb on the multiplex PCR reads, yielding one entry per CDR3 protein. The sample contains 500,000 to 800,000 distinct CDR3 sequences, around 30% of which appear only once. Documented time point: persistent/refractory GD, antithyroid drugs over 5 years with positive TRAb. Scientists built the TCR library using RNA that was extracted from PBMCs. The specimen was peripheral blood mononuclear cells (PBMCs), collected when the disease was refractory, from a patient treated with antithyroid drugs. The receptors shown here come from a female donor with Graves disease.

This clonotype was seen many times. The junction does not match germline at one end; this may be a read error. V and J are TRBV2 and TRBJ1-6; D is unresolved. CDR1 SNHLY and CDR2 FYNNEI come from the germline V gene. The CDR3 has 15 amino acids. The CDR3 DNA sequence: TGTGCCAGCAGTCAAGCGGAGGCTTATAATTCACCCCTCCACTTT. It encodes CASSQAEAYNSPLHF. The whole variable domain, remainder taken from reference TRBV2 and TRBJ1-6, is EPEVTQTPSHQVTQMGQEVILRCVPISNHLYFYWYRQILGQKVEFLVSFYNNEISEKSEIFDDQFSVERPDGSNFTLKIRSTKLEDSAMYFCASSQAEAYNSPLHFGNGTRLTVT.

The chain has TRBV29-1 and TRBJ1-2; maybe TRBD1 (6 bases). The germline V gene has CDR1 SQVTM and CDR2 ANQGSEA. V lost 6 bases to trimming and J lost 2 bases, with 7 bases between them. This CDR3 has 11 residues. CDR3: CSVGQNYGYTF. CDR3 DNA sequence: TGCAGCGTCGGACAGAACTATGGCTACACCTTC.

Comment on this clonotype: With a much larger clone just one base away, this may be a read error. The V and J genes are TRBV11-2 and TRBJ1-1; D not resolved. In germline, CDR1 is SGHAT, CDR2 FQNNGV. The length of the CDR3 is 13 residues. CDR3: CASKLTANTEALF. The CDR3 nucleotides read TGTGCCAGCAAACTAACGGCGAACACTGAAGCTCTCTTT.

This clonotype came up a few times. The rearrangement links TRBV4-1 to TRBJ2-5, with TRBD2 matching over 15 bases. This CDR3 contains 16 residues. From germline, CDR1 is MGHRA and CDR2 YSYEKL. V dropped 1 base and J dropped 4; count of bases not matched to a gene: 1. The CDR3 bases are TGCGCCAGCAGCCAAGGGACTAGCGGGAGGGGAGAGACCCAGTACTTC. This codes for CASSQGTSGRGETQYF.

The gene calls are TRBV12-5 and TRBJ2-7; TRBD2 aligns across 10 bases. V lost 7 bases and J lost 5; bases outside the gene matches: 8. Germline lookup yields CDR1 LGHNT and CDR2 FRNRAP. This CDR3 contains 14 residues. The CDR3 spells CASAISGRIDEQYF. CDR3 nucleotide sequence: TGTGCTAGTGCCATTAGCGGGAGGATCGACGAGCAGTACTTC.

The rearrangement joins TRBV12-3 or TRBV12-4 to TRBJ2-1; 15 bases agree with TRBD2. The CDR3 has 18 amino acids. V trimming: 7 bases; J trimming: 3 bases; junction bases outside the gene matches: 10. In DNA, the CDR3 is TGTGCCAGCACTGATCGGACTAGCGGGAGGGAAAACTACAATGAGCAGTTCTTC. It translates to CASTDRTSGRENYNEQFF.

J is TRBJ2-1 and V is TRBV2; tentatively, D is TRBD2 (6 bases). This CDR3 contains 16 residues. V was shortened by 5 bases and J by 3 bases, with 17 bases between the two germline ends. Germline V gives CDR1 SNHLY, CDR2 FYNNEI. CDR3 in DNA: TGTGCCAGCAGTTCCCAGACGGGAGAGGTCTACAATGAGCAGTTCTTC. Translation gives CASSSQTGEVYNEQFF.

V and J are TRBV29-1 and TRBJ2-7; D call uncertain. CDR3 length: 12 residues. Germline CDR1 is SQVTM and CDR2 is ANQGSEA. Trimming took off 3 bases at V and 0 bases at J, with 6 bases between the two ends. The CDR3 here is CSVEGRSYEQYF. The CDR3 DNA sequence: TGCAGCGTTGAGGGCCGCTCCTACGAGCAGTACTTC.

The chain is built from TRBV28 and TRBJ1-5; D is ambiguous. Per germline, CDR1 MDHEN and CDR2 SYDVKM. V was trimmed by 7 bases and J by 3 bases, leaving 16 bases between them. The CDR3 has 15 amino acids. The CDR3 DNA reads TGTGCCAGCAAGGCCCCCAATGGAAACAATCAGCCCCAGCATTTT. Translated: CASKAPNGNNQPQHF.

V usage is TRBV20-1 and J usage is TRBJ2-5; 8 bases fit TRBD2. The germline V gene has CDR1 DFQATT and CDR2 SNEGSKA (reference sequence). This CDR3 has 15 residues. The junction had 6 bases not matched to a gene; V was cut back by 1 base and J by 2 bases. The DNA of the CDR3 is TGCAGTGCTAGAGTCGCAGCGGGAGTTCAAGAGACCCAGTACTTC. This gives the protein CSARVAAGVQETQYF.

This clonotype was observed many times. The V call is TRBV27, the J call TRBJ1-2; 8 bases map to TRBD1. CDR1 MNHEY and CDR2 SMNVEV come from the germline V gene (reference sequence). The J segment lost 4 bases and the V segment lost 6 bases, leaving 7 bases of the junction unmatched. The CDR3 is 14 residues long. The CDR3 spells CASSVGQGGYGYTF. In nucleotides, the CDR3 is TGTGCCAGCAGCGTAGGACAGGGCGGCTATGGCTACACCTTC.

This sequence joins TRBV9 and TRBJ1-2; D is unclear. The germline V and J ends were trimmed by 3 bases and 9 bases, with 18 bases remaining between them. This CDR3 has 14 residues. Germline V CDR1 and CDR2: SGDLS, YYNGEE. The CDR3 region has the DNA TGTGCCAGCAGCGCCGCGGACGGTTTGGGCAGCTACACCTTC. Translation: CASSAADGLGSYTF.

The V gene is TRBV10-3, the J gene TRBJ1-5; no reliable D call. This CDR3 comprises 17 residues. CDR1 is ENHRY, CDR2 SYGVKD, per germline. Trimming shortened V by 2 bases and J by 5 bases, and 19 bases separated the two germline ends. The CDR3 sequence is CAISELSIRDPDQPQHF. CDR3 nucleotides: TGTGCCATCAGTGAGCTATCAATTCGGGATCCAGATCAGCCCCAGCATTTT.

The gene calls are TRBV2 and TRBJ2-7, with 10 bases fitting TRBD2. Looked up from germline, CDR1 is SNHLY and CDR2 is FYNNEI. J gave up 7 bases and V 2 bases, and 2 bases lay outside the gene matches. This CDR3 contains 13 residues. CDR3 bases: TGTGCCAGCAGTGAACTAGCGGGGGAGGAGCAGTACTTC. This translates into CASSELAGEEQYF.

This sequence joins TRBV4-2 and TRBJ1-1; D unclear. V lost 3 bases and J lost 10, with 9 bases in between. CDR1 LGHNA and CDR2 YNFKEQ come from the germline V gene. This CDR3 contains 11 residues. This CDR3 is CASSQEGRAFF. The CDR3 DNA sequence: TGTGCCAGCAGCCAGGAAGGTAGAGCTTTCTTT.

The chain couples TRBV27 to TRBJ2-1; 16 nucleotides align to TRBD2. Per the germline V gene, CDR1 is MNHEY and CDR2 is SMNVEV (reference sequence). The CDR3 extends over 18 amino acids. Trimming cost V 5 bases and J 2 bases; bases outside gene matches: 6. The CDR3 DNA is TGTGCCAGCAGTACCGGGACTAGCGGGAGGGCCACCTACAATGAGCAGTTCTTC. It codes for CASSTGTSGRATYNEQFF.

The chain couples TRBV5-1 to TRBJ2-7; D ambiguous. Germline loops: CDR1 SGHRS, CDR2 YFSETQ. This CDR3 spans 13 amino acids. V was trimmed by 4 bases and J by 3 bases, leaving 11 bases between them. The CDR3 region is CASSEDEFYEQYF. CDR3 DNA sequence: TGCGCCAGCAGCGAAGACGAGTTCTACGAGCAGTACTTC.

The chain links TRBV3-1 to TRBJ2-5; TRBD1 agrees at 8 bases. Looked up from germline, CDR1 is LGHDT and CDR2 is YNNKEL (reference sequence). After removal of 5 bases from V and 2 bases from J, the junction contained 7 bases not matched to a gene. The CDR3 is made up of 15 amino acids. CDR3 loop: CASSLGQGEQETQYF. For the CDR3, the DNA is TGTGCCAGCAGCTTAGGACAGGGAGAACAAGAGACCCAGTACTTC.

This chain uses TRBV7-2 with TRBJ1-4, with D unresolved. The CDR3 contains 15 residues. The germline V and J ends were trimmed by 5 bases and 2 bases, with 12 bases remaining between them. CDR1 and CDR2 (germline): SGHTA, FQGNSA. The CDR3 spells CASSIPSGTNEKLFF. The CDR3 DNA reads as TGTGCCAGCAGCATCCCCTCGGGGACTAATGAAAAACTGTTTTTT. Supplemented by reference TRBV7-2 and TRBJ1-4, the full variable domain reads GAGVSQSPSNKVTEKGKDVELRCDPISGHTALYWYRQSLGQGLEFLIYFQGNSAPDKSGLPSDRFSAERTGGSVSTLTIQRTQQEDSAVYLCASSIPSGTNEKLFFGSGTQLSVL.

The CDR3 loop reads CASSTAPGNQPQHF. The CDR3 bases are TGTGCCAGTAGTACGGCCCCAGGGAATCAGCCCCAGCATTTT. The chain recombines TRBV19 with TRBJ1-5, with a possible D match to TRBD1 (5 bases). This CDR3 is 14 amino acids long. The V end was cut by 4 bases, the J end by 4 bases, with 11 bases between. Germline V gives CDR1 LNHDA, CDR2 SQIVND (reference sequence).